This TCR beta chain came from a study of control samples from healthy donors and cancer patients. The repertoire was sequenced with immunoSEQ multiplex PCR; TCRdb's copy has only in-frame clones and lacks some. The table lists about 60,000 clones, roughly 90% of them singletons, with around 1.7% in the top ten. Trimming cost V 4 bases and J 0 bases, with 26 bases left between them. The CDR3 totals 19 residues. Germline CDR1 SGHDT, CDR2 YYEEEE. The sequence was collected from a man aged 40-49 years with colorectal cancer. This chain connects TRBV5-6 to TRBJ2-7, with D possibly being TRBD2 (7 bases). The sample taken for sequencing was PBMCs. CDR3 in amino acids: CASSPELGGLGGSSYEQYF. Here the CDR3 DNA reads TGTGCCAGCAGCCCCGAGTTGGGGGGGCTGGGGGGGAGCTCCTACGAGCAGTACTTC.